A few counts support the clone carrying this T cell receptor (beta chain). The identical CDR3 is also encoded by other nucleotide sequences in the sample. Study processing details: Amplification with reference gene primers provided the estimates of nucleated cell counts. TCRdb's table, derived via immunoSEQ multiplex PCR, lists solely in-frame clones and lacks some. The V and J calls and clone size come from that table; D and trimming were worked out from the DNA. The sample holds roughly 250,000 clones, approximately 90% seen once. The sample originates from a study of blood T cell repertoires in COVID-19. Study at large: The cDNA or gDNA used as material had been derived from T cells, B-cell-depleted T cells, or PBMCs.

Enrolled through a virtual design, the participants were between 18 and 89 years of age and came from under 30 US areas. Participant-reported clinical history was the basis for cohort assignment. The germline CDR1 and CDR2 sequences are MNHNS and SASEGT. Between the trimmed V and J ends, which lost 2 bases and 4 bases, there was a span of 6 bases. The CDR3 covers 12 residues. Sequencing input: PBMCs or T cells enriched from blood (not recorded which). This receptor was obtained from a woman in her forties with acute COVID-19. The gene calls are TRBV6-1 and TRBJ2-7; maybe TRBD2 (5 bases). This chain's CDR3 is CASSESGYEQYF. Written as DNA, the CDR3 is TGTGCCAGCAGTGAATCGGGATACGAGCAGTACTTC.